These 24 T cell receptor beta chains came from one sample sequenced in a study of post-analysis software for immune sequencing data. Study outcomes and limitations: A handful of TRBV segments were significantly more frequent in patients than in controls. TRBV5-6, TRBV5-1 and TRBV20-1 were among these segments.

Carried by the TCR beta cDNA libraries were unique molecular identifiers. MiXCR, run by TCRdb on the PCR reads, gives a single entry per CDR3 protein. The data contain 450,000 or so distinct CDR3 sequences, nearly 45% of them seen just once; the ten biggest clones take up about 12%. These receptors have no identified antigens. The sample comprised blood. The receptor set was obtained from a girl aged 10 to 17 with multiple sclerosis.

The chain joins TRBV28 to TRBJ2-7, with 9 nucleotides matching TRBD1. V lost 6 bases, J lost 2 bases, and 14 bases stayed unmatched. The CDR3 sequence is 17 residues long. Germline V gives CDR1 MDHEN, CDR2 SYDVKM. The CDR3, as DNA: TGTGCCAGCAGATCGTCCGGGACAGGGAGGTGGGCCTACGAGCAGTACTTC. It specifies CASRSSGTGRWAYEQYF.

There are a few counts of this clonotype. V gene TRBV28 combines with J gene TRBJ1-1; TRBD1 agrees at 9 bases. Germline V CDR1 and CDR2: MDHEN, SYDVKM. J was trimmed by 2 bases and V by 1 base; bases with no gene match: 8. CDR3 length: 17 residues. The CDR3 nucleotides read TGTGCCAGCAGTTTATTAAGCCCGGACAGGGGAAACACTGAAGCTTTCTTT. Translation: CASSLLSPDRGNTEAFF.

This chain joins TRBV28 and TRBJ2-3, with D uncertain. The CDR3 consists of 16 residues. Germline CDR1 reads MDHEN; CDR2 reads SYDVKM. V lost 0 bases, J lost 0 bases, and 10 bases lay in between. The CDR3 DNA follows: TGTGCCAGCAGTTTATGGCGGCCACTAAGCACAGATACGCAGTATTTT. This sequence encodes CASSLWRPLSTDTQYF. Looking up the rest from reference TRBV28 and TRBJ2-3 gives the full variable domain: DVKVTQSSRYLVKRTGEKVFLECVQDMDHENMFWYRQDPGLGLRLIYFSYDVKMKEKGDIPEGYSVSREKKERFSLILESASTNQTSMYLCASSLWRPLSTDTQYFGPGTRLTVL.

Comment on this clonotype: One end of the junction does not line up with germline, which may come from a read error. The J gene is TRBJ2-5, the V gene TRBV11-2; 9 bases agree with TRBD2. The J call is in doubt because the DNA end fits TRBJ2-7 better. This CDR3 spans 15 amino acids. Germline loops: CDR1 SGHAT, CDR2 FQNNGV. CDR3 loop: CANSFSAGGAYEQYF. The CDR3 region has the DNA TGCGCCAACAGCTTTTCGGCGGGAGGGGCTTACGAGCAGTACTTC.

V and J are TRBV20-1 and TRBJ2-7, with 10 bases matching TRBD2. The ends lost 3 bases at V and 3 bases at J; junction bases unmatched: 8. The CDR3 has 15 amino acids. In germline, CDR1 is DFQATT, CDR2 SNEGSKA (reference sequence). The CDR3 reads CSASARLAGLYEQYF. The CDR3 DNA reads TGCAGTGCTAGTGCACGACTAGCGGGCCTCTACGAGCAGTACTTC.

The chain combines TRBV4-3 with TRBJ2-6; the D gene is possibly TRBD1 (6 bases). The CDR3 is 17 residues long. V lost 2 bases to trimming and J lost 0 bases, with 11 bases between them. Germline lookup yields CDR1 LGHNA and CDR2 YSLEER. This CDR3 reads CASSQTGQFSGANVLTF. CDR3 DNA sequence: TGCGCCAGCAGCCAAACGGGACAATTCTCTGGGGCCAACGTCCTGACTTTC.

In this sample, this clonotype turned up many times. The chain is built from TRBV14 and TRBJ2-7, with 8 positions matching TRBD2. The CDR3 sequence is 14 residues long. V dropped 6 bases and J dropped 3; count of bases not matched to a gene: 7. The germline V gene encodes CDR1 SGHDN and CDR2 FVKESK. Here the CDR3 DNA reads TGTGCCAGCAGTCCGGGACTAGTAAACTACGAGCAGTACTTC. This gives the protein CASSPGLVNYEQYF.

The genes are TRBV6-1 and TRBJ2-1; D call uncertain. CDR3 size: 16 residues. Trimming stripped 2 bases from V and 0 bases from J, with 11 bases between. Germline lookup yields CDR1 MNHNS and CDR2 SASEGT. The CDR3 region has the DNA TGTGCCAGCAGTGAATGGCCCCCGAACTCCTACAATGAGCAGTTCTTC. Amino acid sequence: CASSEWPPNSYNEQFF.

The J gene is TRBJ1-2, the V gene TRBV28; D remains unclear. The CDR3 runs 13 residues. Germline V gene sequence: CDR1 MDHEN, CDR2 SYDVKM. Trimming cost V 6 bases and J 1 base, with 9 bases left between them. CDR3 bases: TGTGCCAGCAGACCCTGGGGTAACTATGGCTACACCTTC. It is translated as CASRPWGNYGYTF.

The rearrangement links TRBV18 to TRBJ2-5; D may match TRBD1 or TRBD2 (5 bases each). The CDR3 runs to 13 residues. Between the trimmed V and J ends, which lost 3 bases and 4 bases, there was a span of 9 bases. Looked up from germline, CDR1 is KGHSH and CDR2 is LQKENI. CDR3 bases: TGTGCCAGCTCACCCCGGGACGGAGAGACCCAGTACTTC. Its translation: CASSPRDGETQYF.

The chain uses TRBV29-1 and TRBJ2-3, with 7 bases aligning to TRBD2. Germline assignment: CDR1 SQVTM and CDR2 ANQGSEA. The V gene end was trimmed by 8 bases and the J gene end by 0 bases; junction bases not matched to a gene: 17. CDR3 length equals 17 residues. In DNA, the CDR3 is TGCAGCACCACGCTCCCCGGGACTACCTCTAGCACAGATACGCAGTATTTT. Translation: CSTTLPGTTSSTDTQYF.

This rearrangement joins TRBV10-3 to TRBJ2-1; 11 bases are a match to TRBD2. Looked up from germline, CDR1 is ENHRY and CDR2 is SYGVKD. There are 16 residues in the CDR3. V trimming: 5 bases; J trimming: 4 bases; junction bases outside the gene matches: 7. CDR3 amino acids: CAISPSTSGSYNEQFF. The CDR3 DNA reads as TGTGCCATCAGTCCCTCAACTAGCGGGAGTTACAATGAGCAGTTCTTC.

This chain links TRBV12-3 or TRBV12-4 with TRBJ1-4, with D uncertain. V gave up 7 bases and J gave up 5 bases, with 14 bases separating them. This CDR3 contains 14 residues. For the CDR3, the DNA is TGTGCCAGCACCGTGACTACAAAGAATGAAAAACTGTTTTTT. This sequence encodes CASTVTTKNEKLFF.

The chain couples TRBV7-2 to TRBJ2-3, with 9 bases that match TRBD2. The CDR3 is made up of 13 amino acids. CDR1 is SGHTA, CDR2 FQGNSA, per germline. V was pared by 3 bases and J by 9 bases, with 4 bases of the junction left unmatched. CDR3 protein: CASSFTGTSTQYF. CDR3 sequence (DNA): TGTGCCAGCAGCTTCACCGGGACTAGCACGCAGTATTTT.

The chain is built from TRBV6-2 or TRBV6-3 and TRBJ2-7, with TRBD2 as a possible D gene (6 bases). Germline CDR1 and CDR2: MNHEY and SVGEGT. The CDR3 totals 15 residues. V shed 2 bases and J shed 5 bases, with 16 bases lying between them. The chain's CDR3 is CASSYTGAALDEQYF. In nucleotides, the CDR3 is TGTGCCAGCAGTTACACGGGAGCGGCTTTGGACGAGCAGTACTTC.

The chain uses TRBV7-2 and TRBJ2-5, with 9 positions matching TRBD1. The J segment lost 11 bases and the V segment lost 4 bases, leaving 11 bases of the junction unmatched. The CDR3 has 14 residues. Looked up from germline, CDR1 is SGHTA and CDR2 is FQGNSA. The CDR3 bases are TGTGCCAGCAGCTCCTCGGGACAGGGTTGGAAGCAGTACTTC. Translation gives CASSSSGQGWKQYF.

This clonotype was recorded only once. The CDR3 loop reads CASSPRVPKVDTQYF. CDR3 coding DNA: TGTGCCAGCAGCCCCCGGGTCCCCAAAGTGGATACGCAGTATTTT. V is TRBV28 and J is TRBJ2-3; D is uncertain. The germline V gene encodes CDR1 MDHEN and CDR2 SYDVKM. V was pared by 6 bases and J by 6 bases, with 19 bases between. The length of the CDR3 is 15 residues.

DNA of the CDR3: TGTGCCAGCAGCCAGTATAGGGGGTGCGGGGAGGACGAGCAGTACTTC. Translating it yields CASSQYRGCGEDEQYF. The chain recombines TRBV27 with TRBJ2-7; D tentatively reads TRBD1 or TRBD2 (6 bases each). The CDR3 totals 16 residues. V gave up 6 bases and J gave up 5 bases, with 23 bases separating them. Germline CDR1 reads MNHEY; CDR2 reads SMNVEV (reference sequence).

This clonotype was counted at least ten times. The chain combines TRBV10-3 with TRBJ2-7; D possibly corresponds to TRBD1 (5 bases). The CDR3 is 13 residues long. Per germline, CDR1 ENHRY and CDR2 SYGVKD. V was clipped by 6 bases and J by 1 base, with 10 bases between them. CDR3 in amino acids: CAIRDTQSYEQYF. DNA of the CDR3: TGTGCCATCAGGGACACTCAGTCCTACGAGCAGTACTTC.

J is TRBJ2-7 and V is TRBV4-2; D remains unclear. The CDR3 extends over 16 amino acids. Germline CDR1 reads LGHNA; CDR2 reads YNFKEQ. The germline V and J ends were trimmed by 0 bases and 4 bases, with 16 bases remaining between them. DNA for the CDR3: TGTGCCAGCAGCCAAGAGGCCCCCCCTCTCGGATACGAGCAGTACTTC. As protein: CASSQEAPPLGYEQYF.

The V gene is TRBV7-2, the J gene TRBJ2-7, with unresolved D. CDR1 is SGHTA and CDR2 is FQGNSA in the germline V gene. The CDR3 runs to 15 residues. Trimming left V 5 bases short and J 3 bases short, with 17 bases between. Here the CDR3 reads CASSESLRTSYEQYF. The CDR3 coding sequence is TGTGCCAGCAGCGAGTCCCTACGCACGAGCTACGAGCAGTACTTC.

V usage is TRBV7-2 and J usage is TRBJ2-7; D uncertain. The CDR3 spans 13 residues. V gave up 5 bases and J gave up 1 base, with 9 bases separating them. From germline, CDR1 is SGHTA and CDR2 FQGNSA. This chain's CDR3 is CASSPAPSYEQYF. The DNA for the CDR3 is TGTGCCAGCAGCCCAGCCCCATCCTACGAGCAGTACTTC.

This clonotype occurred many times. The V and J genes are TRBV29-1 and TRBJ2-5; 7 bases line up with TRBD2. V was clipped by 7 bases and J by 3 bases; unmatched bases: 11. The CDR3 sequence is 14 residues long. The germline CDR1 and CDR2 sequences are SQVTM and ANQGSEA. The CDR3 nucleotides are TGCAGCGGTGCTAGCGGAGGGAGGGAAGAGACCCAGTACTTC. It translates to CSGASGGREETQYF.

This chain uses TRBV6-8 with TRBJ2-1; D remains unclear. The germline V gene has CDR1 MNHGY and CDR2 SAAAGT. This CDR3 has 9 amino acids. V lost 11 bases, J lost 9 bases, and 8 bases lay in between. The CDR3 nucleotides are TGTGCCGCTTGGCGTGAGCAGTTCTTC. Encoded protein: CAAWREQFF.